This TCR beta chain comes out of a study of blood T cell repertoires in COVID-19. This CDR3 has 13 residues. Deletions cut 6 bases from V and 4 bases from J, with 12 bases between. CDR1 MNHEY and CDR2 SVGAGI come from the germline V gene. This clone was seen only once. This table comes from immunoSEQ multiplex PCR, and its TCRdb copy is limited to in-frame clones, with some not included. The profile shows around 220,000 clones, roughly 82% of them singletons. The V and J genes are TRBV6-5 and TRBJ1-1, with a weak D call TRBD1 (6 bases). Sequencing used peripheral blood. This TCR was sampled from a woman older than 75 with active or convalescent COVID-19. The CDR3 sequence is CASSSRQATEAFF. DNA of the CDR3: TGTGCCAGCAGCTCCCGACAGGCCACTGAAGCTTTCTTT.